The T cell receptor beta chain described here comes from a study of T cell responses to AZD1222 COVID-19 vaccine. General study points: Researchers took repertoire samples only after the peak T cell response had come. Unmutated regions of variants are reportedly targeted by nearly half of spike-specific TCRs.

This table comes from immunoSEQ multiplex PCR, and its TCRdb copy is limited to in-frame clones, with some not included. The sample contains approximately 100,000 clones, 70% to 90% of which appear only once. With respect to this clone: No antigen is known for it.

The germline gives CDR1 SGHNT, CDR2 YENEEA. Trimming cost V 7 bases and J 8 bases, with 17 bases left between them. The CDR3 contains 13 residues. This clonotype originated in an adult in good health. The chain is built from TRBV11-3 and TRBJ1-2, with D perhaps matching TRBD1 (5 bases). The sample consisted of peripheral blood, taken on day 0 of AZD1222 vaccination. CDR3 residues: CASTPRGGVGYTF. The CDR3 DNA follows: TGTGCCAGCACACCCCGGGGGGGAGTAGGCTACACCTTC.